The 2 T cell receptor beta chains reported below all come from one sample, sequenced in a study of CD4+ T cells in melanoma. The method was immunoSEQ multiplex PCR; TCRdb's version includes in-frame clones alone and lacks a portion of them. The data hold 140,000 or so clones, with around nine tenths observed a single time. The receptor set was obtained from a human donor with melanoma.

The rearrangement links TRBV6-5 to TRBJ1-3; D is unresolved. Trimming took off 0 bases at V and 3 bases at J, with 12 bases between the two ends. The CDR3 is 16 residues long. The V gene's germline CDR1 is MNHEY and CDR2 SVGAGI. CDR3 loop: CASSYSMSGYGNTIYF. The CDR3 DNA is TGTGCCAGCAGTTACTCGATGTCGGGCTATGGAAACACCATATATTTT.

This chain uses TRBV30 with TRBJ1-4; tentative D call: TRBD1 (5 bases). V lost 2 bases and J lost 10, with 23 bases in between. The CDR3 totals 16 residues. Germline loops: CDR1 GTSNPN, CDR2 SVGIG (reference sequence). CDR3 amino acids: CAWSTPRQGARGKLFF. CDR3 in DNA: TGTGCCTGGAGTACTCCCCGCCAGGGAGCGAGGGGAAAACTGTTTTTT.